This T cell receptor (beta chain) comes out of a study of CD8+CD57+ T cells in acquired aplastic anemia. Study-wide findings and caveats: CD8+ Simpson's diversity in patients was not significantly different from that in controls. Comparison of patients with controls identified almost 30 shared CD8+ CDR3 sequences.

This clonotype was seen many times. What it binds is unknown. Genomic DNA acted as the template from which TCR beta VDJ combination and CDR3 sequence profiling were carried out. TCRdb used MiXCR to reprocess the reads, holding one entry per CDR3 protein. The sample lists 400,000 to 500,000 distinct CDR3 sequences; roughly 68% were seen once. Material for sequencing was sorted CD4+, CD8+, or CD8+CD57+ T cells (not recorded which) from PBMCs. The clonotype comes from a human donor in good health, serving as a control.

The CDR3 DNA sequence: TGTGCCAGCAGCCCGACAGCGGGAAACACCATATATTTT. Its protein product is CASSPTAGNTIYF. The chain couples TRBV25-1 to TRBJ1-3, with a weak D call TRBD1 (5 bases). V was shortened by 6 bases and J by 4 bases, with 10 bases between the two germline ends. Per the germline V gene, CDR1 is MGHDK and CDR2 is SYGVNS. The CDR3 length is 13 residues. Supplemented by reference TRBV25-1 and TRBJ1-3, the full variable domain reads EADIYQTPRYLVIGTGKKITLECSQTMGHDKMYWYQQDPGMELHLIHYSYGVNSTEKGDLSSESTVSRIRTEHFPLTLESARPSHTSQYLCASSPTAGNTIYFGEGSWLTVV.